This T cell receptor (beta chain) was identified during a study of T cells in Graves' hyperthyroidism and ophthalmopathy. RNA transcripts served as the template for amplifying TCR beta CDR3 regions. The primer set for the first-round RT-PCR of the TCR CDR3 was HTBI. TCRdb called the multiplex PCR reads again in MiXCR, with one record for every CDR3 protein. The sample holds about 290,000 distinct CDR3 sequences, roughly 15% seen once. Sequenced material: blood. This TCR derives from a woman in her forties with Graves' hyperthyroidism.

In DNA form, the CDR3 reads TGTGCCAGTAGTACCGGACAGGGGAGGAACACTGAAGCTTTCTTT. Amino acids: CASSTGQGRNTEAFF. The chain recombines TRBV19 with TRBJ1-1, with 9 bases aligning to TRBD1. Germline assignment: CDR1 LNHDA and CDR2 SQIVND (reference sequence). V dropped 4 bases and J dropped 1; count of bases not matched to a gene: 4. The CDR3 loop spans 15 amino acids.